A selection of T cell receptor beta chains follows, all from one sample in a study of CD8 T cells in Susac syndrome. TCRdb processed the immunoSEQ multiplex PCR reads anew with MiXCR; each CDR3 protein has one entry. The sample lists 200,000 to 250,000 distinct CDR3 sequences; about 95% were seen once. The sample consisted of CD4+ T cells from PBMCs. These receptors were taken from a human donor with Susac syndrome. Both conserved end residues are trimmed from each CDR3.

>TRBV7-3|TRBJ2-5
ASSLAGDPEETQY
>TRBV24-1|TRBJ1-2
ATSDTGREGGYT
>TRBV7-4|TRBJ1-6
ASSPARVSHTNSPLH
>TRBV29-1|TRBJ2-1
SVERGNEQF
>TRBV12-3/TRBV12-4|TRBJ2-3
ASSLRRGTDTQY
>TRBV18|TRBJ2-7
ASSPTGAWYEQY
>TRBV15|TRBJ1-1
ATSRDPQTGGVAF
>TRBV20-1|TRBJ1-2
SANGWQGDGYT
>TRBV6-2/TRBV6-3|TRBJ2-3
ASCERELSTDTQY
>TRBV10-3|TRBJ1-2
AISENRQDYGYT
>TRBV7-9|TRBJ1-6
ASSLRGQGNSPLH
>TRBV5-1|TRBJ1-1
ASSLIATGDTEAF
>TRBV20-1|TRBJ2-5
SAGRGSQETQY
>TRBV30|TRBJ1-4
AWSLSEKLF